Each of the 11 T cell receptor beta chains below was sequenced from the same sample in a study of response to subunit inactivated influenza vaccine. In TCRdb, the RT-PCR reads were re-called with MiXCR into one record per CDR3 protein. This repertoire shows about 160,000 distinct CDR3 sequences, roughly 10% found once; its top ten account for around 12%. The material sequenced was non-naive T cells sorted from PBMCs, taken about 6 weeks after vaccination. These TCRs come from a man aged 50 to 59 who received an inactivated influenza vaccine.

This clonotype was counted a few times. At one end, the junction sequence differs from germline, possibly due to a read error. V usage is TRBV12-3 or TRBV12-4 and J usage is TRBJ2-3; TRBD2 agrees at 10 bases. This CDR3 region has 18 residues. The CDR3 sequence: CTSSLASASGGSTDTQYF. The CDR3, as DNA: TGTACCAGCAGTTTAGCCTCGGCTAGCGGGGGCAGCACAGATACGCAGTATTTT.

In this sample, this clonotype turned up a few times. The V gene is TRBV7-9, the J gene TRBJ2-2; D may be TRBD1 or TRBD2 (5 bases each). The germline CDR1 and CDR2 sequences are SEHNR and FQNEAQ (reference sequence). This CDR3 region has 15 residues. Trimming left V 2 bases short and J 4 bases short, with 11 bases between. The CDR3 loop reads CASSLSRDPTGELFF. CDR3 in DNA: TGTGCCAGCAGCTTAAGCAGGGACCCCACCGGGGAGCTGTTTTTT.

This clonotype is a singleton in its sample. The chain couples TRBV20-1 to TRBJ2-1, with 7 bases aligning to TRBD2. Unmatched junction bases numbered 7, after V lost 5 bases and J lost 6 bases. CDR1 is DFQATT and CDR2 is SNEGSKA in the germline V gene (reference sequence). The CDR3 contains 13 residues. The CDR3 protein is CSAQKLARNEQFF. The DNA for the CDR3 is TGCAGTGCTCAAAAACTAGCGCGCAATGAGCAGTTCTTC.

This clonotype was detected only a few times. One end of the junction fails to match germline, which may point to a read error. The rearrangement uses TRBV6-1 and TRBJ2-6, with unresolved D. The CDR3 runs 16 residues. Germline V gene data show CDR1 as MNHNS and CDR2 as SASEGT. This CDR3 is CASGSGLNSGANVLTF. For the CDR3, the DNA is TGTGCCAGCGGTTCCGGGCTTAACTCTGGCGCCAACGTCCTGACTTTC.

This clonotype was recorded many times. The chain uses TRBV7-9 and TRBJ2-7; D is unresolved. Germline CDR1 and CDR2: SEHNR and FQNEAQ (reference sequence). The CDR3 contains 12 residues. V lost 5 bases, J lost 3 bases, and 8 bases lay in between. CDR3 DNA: TGTGCCAGCAGCCCGCCGGTCTACGAGCAGTACTTC. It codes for CASSPPVYEQYF.

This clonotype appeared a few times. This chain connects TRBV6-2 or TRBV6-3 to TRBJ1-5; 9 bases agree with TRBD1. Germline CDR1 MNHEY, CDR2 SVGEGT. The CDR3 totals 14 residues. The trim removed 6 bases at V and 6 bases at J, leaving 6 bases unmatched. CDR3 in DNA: TGTGCCAGCAGAATAACAGGGGGCGGTCAGCCCCAGCATTTT. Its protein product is CASRITGGGQPQHF.

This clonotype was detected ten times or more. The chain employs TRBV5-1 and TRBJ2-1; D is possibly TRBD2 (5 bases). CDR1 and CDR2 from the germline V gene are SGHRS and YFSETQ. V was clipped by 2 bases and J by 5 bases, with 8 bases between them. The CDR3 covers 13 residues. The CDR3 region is CASSFGVNNEQFF. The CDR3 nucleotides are TGCGCCAGCAGCTTCGGGGTGAACAATGAGCAGTTCTTC.

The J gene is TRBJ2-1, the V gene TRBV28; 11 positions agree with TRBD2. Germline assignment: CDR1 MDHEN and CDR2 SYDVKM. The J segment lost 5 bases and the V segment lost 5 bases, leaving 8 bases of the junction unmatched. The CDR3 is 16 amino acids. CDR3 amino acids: CASSLIAGGLDNEQFF. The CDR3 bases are TGTGCCAGCAGTCTCATAGCGGGAGGGCTCGACAATGAGCAGTTCTTC.

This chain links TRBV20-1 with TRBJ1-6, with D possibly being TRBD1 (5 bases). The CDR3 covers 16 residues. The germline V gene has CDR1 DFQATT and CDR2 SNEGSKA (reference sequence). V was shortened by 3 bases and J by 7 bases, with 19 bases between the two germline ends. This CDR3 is CSARGGMSRANSPLHF. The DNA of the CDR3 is TGCAGTGCTAGGGGGGGGATGAGCAGGGCCAATTCACCCCTCCACTTT.

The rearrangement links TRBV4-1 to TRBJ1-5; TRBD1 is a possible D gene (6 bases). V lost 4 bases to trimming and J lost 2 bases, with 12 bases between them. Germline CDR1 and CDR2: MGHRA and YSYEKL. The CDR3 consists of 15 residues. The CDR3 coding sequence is TGCGCCAGCAGCCTTTACAGGGAGGGCAATCAGCCCCAGCATTTT. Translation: CASSLYREGNQPQHF.

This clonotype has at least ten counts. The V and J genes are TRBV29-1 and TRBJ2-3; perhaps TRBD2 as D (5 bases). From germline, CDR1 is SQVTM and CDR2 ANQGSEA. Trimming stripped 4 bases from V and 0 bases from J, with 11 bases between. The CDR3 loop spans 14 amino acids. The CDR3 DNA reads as TGCAGCGTTGCGTCGGGGATAAGCACAGATACGCAGTATTTT. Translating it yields CSVASGISTDTQYF.